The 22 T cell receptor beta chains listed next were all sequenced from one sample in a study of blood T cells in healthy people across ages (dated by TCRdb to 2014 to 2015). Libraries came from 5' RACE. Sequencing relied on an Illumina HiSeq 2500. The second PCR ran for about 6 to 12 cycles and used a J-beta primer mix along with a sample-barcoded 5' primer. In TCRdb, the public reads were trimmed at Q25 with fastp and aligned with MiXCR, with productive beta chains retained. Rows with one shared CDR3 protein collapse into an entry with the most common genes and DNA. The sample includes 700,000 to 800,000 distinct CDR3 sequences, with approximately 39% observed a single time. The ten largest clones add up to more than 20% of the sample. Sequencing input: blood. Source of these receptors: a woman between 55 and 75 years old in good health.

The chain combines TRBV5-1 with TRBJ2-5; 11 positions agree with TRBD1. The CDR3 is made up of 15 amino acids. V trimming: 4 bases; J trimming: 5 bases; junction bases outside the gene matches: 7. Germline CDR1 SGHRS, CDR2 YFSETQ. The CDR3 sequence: CASSVGQGAGETQYF. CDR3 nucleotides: TGCGCCAGCAGCGTTGGACAGGGGGCTGGGGAGACCCAGTACTTC.

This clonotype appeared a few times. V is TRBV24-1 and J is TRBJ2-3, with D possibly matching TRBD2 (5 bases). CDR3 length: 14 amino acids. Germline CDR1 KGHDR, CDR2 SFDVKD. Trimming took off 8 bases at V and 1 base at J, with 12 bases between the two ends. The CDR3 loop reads CATKENSGTDTQYF. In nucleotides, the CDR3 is TGTGCCACCAAGGAGAATAGCGGCACAGATACGCAGTATTTT.

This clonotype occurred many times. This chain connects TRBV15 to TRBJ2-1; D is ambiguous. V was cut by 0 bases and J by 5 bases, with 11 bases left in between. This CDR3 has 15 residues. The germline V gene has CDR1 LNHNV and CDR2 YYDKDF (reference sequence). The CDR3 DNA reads TGTGCCACCAGCAGAGATCAATATAGCAACAATGAGCAGTTCTTC. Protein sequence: CATSRDQYSNNEQFF.

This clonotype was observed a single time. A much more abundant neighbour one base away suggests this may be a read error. CDR3 sequence reads: CASSTSVQETQFF. CDR3 nucleotides: TGTGCCAGCTCGACTAGCGTGCAAGAGACCCAGTTCTTC. The chain has TRBV2 and TRBJ2-5; 8 bases map to TRBD2. The DNA end lines up better with TRBJ2-1; the J call may be wrong. CDR1 and CDR2 from the germline V gene are SNHLY and FYNNEI. There are 13 residues in the CDR3.

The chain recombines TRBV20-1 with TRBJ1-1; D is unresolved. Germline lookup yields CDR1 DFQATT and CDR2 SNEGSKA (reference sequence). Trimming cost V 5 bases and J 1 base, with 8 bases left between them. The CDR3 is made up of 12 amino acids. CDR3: CSARRRNTEAFF. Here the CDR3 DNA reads TGCAGTGCTCGTCGCCGGAACACTGAAGCTTTCTTT.

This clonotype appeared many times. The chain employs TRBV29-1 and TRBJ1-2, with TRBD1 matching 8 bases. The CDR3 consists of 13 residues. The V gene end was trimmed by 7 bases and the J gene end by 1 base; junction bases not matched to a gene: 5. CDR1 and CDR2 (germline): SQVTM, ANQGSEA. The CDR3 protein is CSARTGYNYGYTF. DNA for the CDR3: TGCAGCGCCCGGACAGGGTATAACTATGGCTACACCTTC.

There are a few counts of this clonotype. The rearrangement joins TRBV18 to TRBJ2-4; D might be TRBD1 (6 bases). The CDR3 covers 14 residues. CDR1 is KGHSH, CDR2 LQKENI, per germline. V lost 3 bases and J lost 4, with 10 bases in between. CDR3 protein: CASSPLQGKNIQYF. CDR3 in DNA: TGTGCCAGCTCACCCTTACAGGGAAAAAACATTCAGTACTTC. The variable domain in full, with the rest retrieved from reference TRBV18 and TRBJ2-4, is NAGVMQNPRHLVRRRGQEARLRCSPMKGHSHVYWYRQLPEEGLKFMVYLQKENIIDESGMPKERFSAEFPKEGPSILRIQQVVRGDSAAYFCASSPLQGKNIQYFGAGTRLSVL.

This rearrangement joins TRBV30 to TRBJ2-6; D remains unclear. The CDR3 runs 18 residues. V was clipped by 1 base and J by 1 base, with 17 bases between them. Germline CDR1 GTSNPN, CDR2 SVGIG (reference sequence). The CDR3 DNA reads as TGTGCCTGGAGTGGGGTTCTGGGGTCTAGGTCTGGGGCCAACGTCCTGACTTTC. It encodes CAWSGVLGSRSGANVLTF.

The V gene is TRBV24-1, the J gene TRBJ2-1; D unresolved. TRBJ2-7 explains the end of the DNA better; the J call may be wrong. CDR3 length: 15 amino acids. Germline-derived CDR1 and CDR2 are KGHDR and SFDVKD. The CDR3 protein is CATSDVRDGAYEQYF. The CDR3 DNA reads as TGTGCCACCAGTGATGTGCGCGACGGAGCCTACGAGCAGTACTTC.

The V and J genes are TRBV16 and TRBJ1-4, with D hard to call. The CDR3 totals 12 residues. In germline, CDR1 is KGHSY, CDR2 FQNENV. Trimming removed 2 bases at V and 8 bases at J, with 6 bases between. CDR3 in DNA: TGTGCCAGCAGCCAAGGTTTGGAAAAACTGTTTTTT. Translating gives CASSQGLEKLFF.

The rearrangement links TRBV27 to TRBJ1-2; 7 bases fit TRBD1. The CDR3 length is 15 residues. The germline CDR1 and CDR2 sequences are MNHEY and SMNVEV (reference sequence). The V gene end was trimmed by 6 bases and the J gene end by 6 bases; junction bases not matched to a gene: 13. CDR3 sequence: CASRELGGGGHGYTF. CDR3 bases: TGTGCCAGCAGGGAACTCGGCGGAGGGGGCCATGGCTACACCTTC.

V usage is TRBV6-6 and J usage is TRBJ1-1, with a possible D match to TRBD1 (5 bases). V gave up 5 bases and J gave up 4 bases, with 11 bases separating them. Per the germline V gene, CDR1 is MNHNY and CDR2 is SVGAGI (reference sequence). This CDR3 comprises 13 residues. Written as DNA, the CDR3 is TGTGCCAGCAGTGACGGTGACAGCACTGAAGCTTTCTTT. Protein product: CASSDGDSTEAFF.

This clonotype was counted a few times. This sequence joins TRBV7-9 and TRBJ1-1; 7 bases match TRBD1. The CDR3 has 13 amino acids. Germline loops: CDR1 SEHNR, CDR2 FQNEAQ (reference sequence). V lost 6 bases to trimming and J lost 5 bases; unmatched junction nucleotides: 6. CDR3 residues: CASSLTGSTEAFF. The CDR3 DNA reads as TGTGCCAGCAGTCTGACAGGGTCGACTGAAGCTTTCTTT.

Here the CDR3 reads CASRIGQGQVEQYF. The CDR3 DNA is TGTGCCAGCAGAATAGGACAGGGGCAAGTCGAGCAGTACTTC. The genes are TRBV6-6 and TRBJ2-7, with 9 bases lining up with TRBD1. Germline CDR1 and CDR2: MNHNY and SVGAGI (reference sequence). The CDR3 has 14 residues. V gave up 6 bases and J gave up 6 bases; unmatched junction bases: 9.

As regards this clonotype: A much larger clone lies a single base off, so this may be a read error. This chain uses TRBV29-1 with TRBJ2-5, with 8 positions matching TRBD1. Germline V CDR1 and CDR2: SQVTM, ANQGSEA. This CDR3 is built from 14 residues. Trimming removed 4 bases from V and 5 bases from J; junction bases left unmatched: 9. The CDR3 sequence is CSVGNRGARETQYF. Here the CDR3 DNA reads TGCAGCGTTGGCAACAGGGGGGCCCGGGAGACCCAGTACTTC. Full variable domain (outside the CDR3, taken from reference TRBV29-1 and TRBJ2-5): SAVISQKPSRDICQRGTSLTIQCQVDSQVTMMFWYRQQPGQSLTLIATANQGSEATYESGFVIDKFPISRPNLTFSTLTVSNMSPEDSSIYLCSVGNRGARETQYFGPGTRLLVL.

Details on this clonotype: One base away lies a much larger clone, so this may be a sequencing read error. Written as DNA, the CDR3 is TGTGCCAGCAGCGTAACACAGGCCGGAGATACGCAGTATTTT. Translated: CASSVTQAGDTQYF. This rearrangement joins TRBV13 to TRBJ2-3, with D perhaps TRBD1 (5 bases). The CDR3 covers 14 residues. In germline, CDR1 is PRHDT, CDR2 FYEKMQ (reference sequence). V was trimmed by 5 bases and J by 5 bases, leaving 14 bases between them.

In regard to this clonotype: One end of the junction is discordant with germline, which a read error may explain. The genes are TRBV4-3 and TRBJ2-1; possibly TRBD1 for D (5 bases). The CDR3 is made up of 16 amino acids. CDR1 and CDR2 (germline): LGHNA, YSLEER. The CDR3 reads CASSQGAGISCNEQFF. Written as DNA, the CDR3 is TGCGCCAGCAGCCAAGGGGCAGGGATCTCCTGCAATGAGCAGTTCTTC.

The CDR3 DNA reads as TGTGCCGGCCAGGGAGGCTCCTATAATTCACCCCTCCACTTT. Its translation is CAGQGGSYNSPLHF. V usage is TRBV10-3 and J usage is TRBJ1-6; possibly TRBD1 for D (5 bases). Trimming removed 11 bases at V and 0 bases at J, with 11 bases between. Germline V gene sequence: CDR1 ENHRY, CDR2 SYGVKD. This CDR3 has 14 residues.

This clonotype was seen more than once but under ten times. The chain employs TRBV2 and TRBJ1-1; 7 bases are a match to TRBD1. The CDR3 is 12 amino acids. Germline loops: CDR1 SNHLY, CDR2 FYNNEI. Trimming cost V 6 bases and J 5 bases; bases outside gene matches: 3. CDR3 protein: CASRATGTEAFF. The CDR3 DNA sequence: TGTGCCAGCAGGGCGACAGGGACTGAAGCTTTCTTT.

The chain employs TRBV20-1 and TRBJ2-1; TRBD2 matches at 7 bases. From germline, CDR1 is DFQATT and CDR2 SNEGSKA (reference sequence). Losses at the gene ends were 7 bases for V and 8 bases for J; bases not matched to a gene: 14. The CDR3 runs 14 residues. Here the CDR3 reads CSVSMVGRKDEQFF. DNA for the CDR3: TGCAGTGTGTCTATGGTCGGGAGGAAGGATGAGCAGTTCTTC.

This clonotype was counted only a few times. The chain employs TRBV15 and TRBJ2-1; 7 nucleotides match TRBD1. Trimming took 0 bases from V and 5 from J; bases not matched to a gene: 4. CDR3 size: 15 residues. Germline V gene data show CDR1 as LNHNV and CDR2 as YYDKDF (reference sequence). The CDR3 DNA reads TGTGCCACCAGCAGAGAGAGGGGGCGCCACAATGAGCAGTTCTTC. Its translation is CATSRERGRHNEQFF.

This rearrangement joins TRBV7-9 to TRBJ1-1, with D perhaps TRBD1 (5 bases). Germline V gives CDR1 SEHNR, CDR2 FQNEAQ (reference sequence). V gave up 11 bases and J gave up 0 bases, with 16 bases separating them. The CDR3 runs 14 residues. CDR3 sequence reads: CAPGEGPVNTEAFF. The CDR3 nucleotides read TGTGCCCCCGGGGAGGGGCCGGTGAACACTGAAGCTTTCTTT.